This TCR beta chain was identified during a study of long-term antiretroviral therapy in people with HIV. Study at large: Specimens dating back about a decade before the 2015 immediate-ART recommendation are the oldest included. Study observations and caveats: Among HIV repertoires, CDR3 length ranges were narrower than those of controls.

V was trimmed by 4 bases and J by 0 bases, leaving 6 bases between them. The CDR3 is 13 residues long. Germline lookup yields CDR1 LNHDA and CDR2 SQIVND (reference sequence). As to this clone: The antigen remains undetermined.

At survey level, the immunoSEQ assay was run in its v3.0 version. Sequenced by immunoSEQ multiplex PCR; TCRdb stores in-frame clones only, minus some. The table includes some 33,000 clones, about four fifths detected once. J is TRBJ1-1 and V is TRBV19; D gene unclear. The TCR sequence derives from a man younger than 30 with HIV. The sample here was unsorted PBMCs, taken 0.6 years after starting antiretroviral therapy. CDR3 sequence: CASSNSMNTEAFF. The DNA for the CDR3 is TGTGCCAGTAGTAACAGCATGAACACTGAAGCTTTCTTT. Drawing the rest from reference TRBV19 and TRBJ1-1, the complete variable domain is DGGITQSPKYLFRKEGQNVTLSCEQNLNHDAMYWYRQDPGQGLRLIYYSQIVNDFQKGDIAEGYSVSREKKESFPLTVTSAQKNPTAFYLCASSNSMNTEAFFGQGTRLTVV.